This T cell receptor (beta chain) was identified during a study of T cell repertoires in cytomegalovirus infection. This CDR3 contains 12 residues. In germline, CDR1 is WNHNN, CDR2 SYGVQD (reference sequence). Deletions cut 2 bases from V and 9 bases from J, with 8 bases between. TCRdb re-called the reads through MiXCR, storing one row per CDR3 protein. The sample carries 650,000 to 900,000 distinct CDR3 sequences, almost 30% recorded once. As for this clonotype: Its antigen is currently unknown.

Sequenced material: cultured CD8+ T cells from PBMCs, taken from culture after CMV antigen stimulation. V usage is TRBV10-1 and J usage is TRBJ2-1; tentative D call: TRBD2 (5 bases). This TCR came from a human donor in good health (CMV status not recorded). Some clones in this sample may be carry-over from other donors' samples. The CDR3 loop is CASSERGGEQFF. DNA of the CDR3: TGCGCCAGCAGTGAGCGGGGTGGTGAGCAGTTCTTC.